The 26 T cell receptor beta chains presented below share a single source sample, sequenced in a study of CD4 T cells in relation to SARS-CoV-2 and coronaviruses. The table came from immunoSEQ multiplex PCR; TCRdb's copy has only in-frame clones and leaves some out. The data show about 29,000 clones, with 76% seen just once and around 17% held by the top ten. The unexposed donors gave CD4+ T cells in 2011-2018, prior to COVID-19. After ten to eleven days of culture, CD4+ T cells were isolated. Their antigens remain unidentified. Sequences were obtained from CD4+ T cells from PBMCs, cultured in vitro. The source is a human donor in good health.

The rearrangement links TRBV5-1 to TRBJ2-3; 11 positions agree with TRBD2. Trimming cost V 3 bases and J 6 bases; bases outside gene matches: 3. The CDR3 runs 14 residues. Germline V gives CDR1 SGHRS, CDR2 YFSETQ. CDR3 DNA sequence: TGCGCCAGCAGCTGGAGACTAGCGGGGGATACGCAGTATTTT. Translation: CASSWRLAGDTQYF.

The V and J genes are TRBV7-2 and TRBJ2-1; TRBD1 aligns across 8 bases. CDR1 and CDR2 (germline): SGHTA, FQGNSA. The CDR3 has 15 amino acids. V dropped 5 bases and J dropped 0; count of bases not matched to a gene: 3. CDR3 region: CASSQTGVSYNEQFF. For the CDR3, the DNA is TGTGCCAGCAGCCAGACAGGGGTCTCCTACAATGAGCAGTTCTTC.

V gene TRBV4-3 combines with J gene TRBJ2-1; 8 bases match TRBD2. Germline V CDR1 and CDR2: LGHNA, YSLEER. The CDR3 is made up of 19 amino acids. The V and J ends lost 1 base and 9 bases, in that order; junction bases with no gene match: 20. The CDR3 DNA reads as TGCGCCAGCAGCCAAGGCATATCGTGGCGGGAGGACCCCTCCGCTGAGCAGTTCTTC. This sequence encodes CASSQGISWREDPSAEQFF.

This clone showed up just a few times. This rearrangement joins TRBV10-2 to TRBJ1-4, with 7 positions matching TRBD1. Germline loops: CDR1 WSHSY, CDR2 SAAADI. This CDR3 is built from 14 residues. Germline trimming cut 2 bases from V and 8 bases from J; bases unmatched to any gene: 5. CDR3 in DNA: TGCGCCAGCAGTGAGGTGACAGGGAACGAAAAACTGTTTTTT. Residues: CASSEVTGNEKLFF.

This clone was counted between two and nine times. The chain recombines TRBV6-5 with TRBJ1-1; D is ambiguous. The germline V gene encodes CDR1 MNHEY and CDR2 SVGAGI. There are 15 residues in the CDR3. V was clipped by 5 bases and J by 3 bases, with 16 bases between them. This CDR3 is CASSRRSGSYTEAFF. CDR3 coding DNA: TGTGCCAGCAGTCGCCGCTCCGGGAGTTACACTGAAGCTTTCTTT.

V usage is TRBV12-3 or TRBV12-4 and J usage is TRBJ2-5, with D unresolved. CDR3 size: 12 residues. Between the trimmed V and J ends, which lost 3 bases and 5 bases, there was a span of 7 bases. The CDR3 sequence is CASSFLRETQYF. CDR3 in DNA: TGTGCCAGCAGTTTTCTCCGGGAGACCCAGTACTTC.

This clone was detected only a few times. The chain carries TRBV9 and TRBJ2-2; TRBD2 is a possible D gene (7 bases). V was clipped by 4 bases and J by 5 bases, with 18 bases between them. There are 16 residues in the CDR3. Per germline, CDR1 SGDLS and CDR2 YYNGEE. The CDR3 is CASSPLAGEGTGELFF. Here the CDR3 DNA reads TGTGCCAGCAGCCCGCTGGCAGGGGAGGGAACCGGGGAGCTGTTTTTT.

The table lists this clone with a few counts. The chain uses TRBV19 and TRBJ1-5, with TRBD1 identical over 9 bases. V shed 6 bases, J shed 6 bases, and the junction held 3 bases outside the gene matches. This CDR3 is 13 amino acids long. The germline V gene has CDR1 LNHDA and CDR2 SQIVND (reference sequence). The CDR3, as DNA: TGTGCCAGTAGCGGGACAGGGATTCAGCCCCAGCATTTT. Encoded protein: CASSGTGIQPQHF.

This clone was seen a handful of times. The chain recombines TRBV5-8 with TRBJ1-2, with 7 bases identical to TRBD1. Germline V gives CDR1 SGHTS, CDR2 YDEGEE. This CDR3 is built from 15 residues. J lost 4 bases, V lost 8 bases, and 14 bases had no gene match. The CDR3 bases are TGTGCCAGTGAAGGAGGGGGCCGGCTCTTCTATGGCTACACCTTC. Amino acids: CASEGGGRLFYGYTF.

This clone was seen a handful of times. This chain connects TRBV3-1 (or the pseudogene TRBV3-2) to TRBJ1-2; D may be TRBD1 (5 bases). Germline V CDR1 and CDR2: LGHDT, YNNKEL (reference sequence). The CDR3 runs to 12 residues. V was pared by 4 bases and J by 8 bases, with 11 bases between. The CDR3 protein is CASSRDDGGYTF. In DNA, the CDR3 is TGTGCCAGCAGCCGGGACGACGGGGGCTACACCTTC.

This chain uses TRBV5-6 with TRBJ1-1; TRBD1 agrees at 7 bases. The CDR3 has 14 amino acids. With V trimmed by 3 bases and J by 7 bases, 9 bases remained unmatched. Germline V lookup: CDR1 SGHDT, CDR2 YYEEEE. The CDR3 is CASSSGTATGEAFF. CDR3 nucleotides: TGTGCCAGCAGCTCCGGGACAGCAACGGGTGAAGCTTTCTTT.

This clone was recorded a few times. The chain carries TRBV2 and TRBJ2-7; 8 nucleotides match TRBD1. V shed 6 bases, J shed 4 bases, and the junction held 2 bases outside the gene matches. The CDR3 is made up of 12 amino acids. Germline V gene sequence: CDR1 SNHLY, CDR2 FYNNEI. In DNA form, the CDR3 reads TGTGCCAGCAGGGGGACAGGATACGAGCAGTACTTC. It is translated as CASRGTGYEQYF.

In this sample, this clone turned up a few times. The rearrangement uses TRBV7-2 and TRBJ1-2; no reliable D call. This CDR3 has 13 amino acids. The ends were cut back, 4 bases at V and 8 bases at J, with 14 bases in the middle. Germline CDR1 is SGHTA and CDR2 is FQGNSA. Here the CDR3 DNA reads TGTGCCAGCAGCTCCGTTGCGGGAGGAGGCTACACCTTC. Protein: CASSSVAGGGYTF.

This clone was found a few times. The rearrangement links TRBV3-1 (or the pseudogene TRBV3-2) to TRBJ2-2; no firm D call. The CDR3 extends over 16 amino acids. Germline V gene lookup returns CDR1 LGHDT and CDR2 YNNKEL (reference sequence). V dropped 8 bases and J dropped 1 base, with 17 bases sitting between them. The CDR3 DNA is TGTGCCAGCTCCTGGTGGGCTAGGCGGAACACCGGGGAGCTGTTTTTT. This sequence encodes CASSWWARRNTGELFF.

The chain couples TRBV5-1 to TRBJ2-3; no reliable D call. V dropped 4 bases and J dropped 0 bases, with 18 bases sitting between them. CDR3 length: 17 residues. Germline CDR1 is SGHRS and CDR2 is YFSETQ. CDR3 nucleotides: TGCGCCAGCAGCCCCCAGTTGGGCCGAACAAGCACAGATACGCAGTATTTT. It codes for CASSPQLGRTSTDTQYF.

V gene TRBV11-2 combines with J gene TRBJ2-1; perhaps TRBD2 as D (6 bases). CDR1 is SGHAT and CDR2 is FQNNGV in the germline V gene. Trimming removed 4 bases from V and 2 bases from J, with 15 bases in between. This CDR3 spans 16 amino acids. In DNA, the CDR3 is TGTGCCAGCAGCTCAACGCGGAGGGATCCCTACAATGAGCAGTTCTTC. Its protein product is CASSSTRRDPYNEQFF.

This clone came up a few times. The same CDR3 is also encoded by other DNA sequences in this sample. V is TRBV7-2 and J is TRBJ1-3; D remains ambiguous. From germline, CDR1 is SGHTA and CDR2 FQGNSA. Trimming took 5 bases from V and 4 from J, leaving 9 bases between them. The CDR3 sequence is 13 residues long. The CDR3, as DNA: TGTGCCAGCAGCCCAGGACCAGGAAACACCATATATTTT. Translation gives CASSPGPGNTIYF.

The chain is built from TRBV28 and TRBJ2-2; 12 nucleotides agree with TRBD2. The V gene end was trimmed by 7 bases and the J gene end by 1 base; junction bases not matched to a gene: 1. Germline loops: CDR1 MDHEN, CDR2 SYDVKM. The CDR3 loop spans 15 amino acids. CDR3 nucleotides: TGTGCCAGCAAGACTAGCGGGGGGAACACCGGGGAGCTGTTTTTT. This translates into CASKTSGGNTGELFF.

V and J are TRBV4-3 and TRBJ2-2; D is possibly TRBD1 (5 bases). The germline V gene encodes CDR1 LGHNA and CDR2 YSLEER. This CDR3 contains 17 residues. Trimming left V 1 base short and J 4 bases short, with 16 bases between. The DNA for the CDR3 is TGCGCCAGCAGCCAAGGGGAAGGGGTGGGTGTCACCGGGGAGCTGTTTTTT. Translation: CASSQGEGVGVTGELFF.

This chain's CDR3 is CASSQQGNQAFF. In DNA, the CDR3 is TGTGCCAGCAGCCAACAGGGGAACCAAGCTTTCTTT. The gene calls are TRBV12-3 or TRBV12-4 and TRBJ1-1, with 7 bases that match TRBD1. The CDR3 is made up of 12 amino acids. Trimming cost V 6 bases and J 9 bases; bases outside gene matches: 7.

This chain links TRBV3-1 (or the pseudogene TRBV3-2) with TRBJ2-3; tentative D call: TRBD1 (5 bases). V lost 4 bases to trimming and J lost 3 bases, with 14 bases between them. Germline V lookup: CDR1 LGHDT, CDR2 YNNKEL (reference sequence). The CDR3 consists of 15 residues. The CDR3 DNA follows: TGTGCCAGCAGCCTCACACGGACAATTACAGATACGCAGTATTTT. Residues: CASSLTRTITDTQYF.

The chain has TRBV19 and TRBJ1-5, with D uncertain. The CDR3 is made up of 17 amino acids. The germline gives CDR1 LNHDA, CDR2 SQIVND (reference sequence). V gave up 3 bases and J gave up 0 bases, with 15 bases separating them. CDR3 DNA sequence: TGTGCCAGTAGTATGAGGACTCTAGGCAATAGCAATCAGCCCCAGCATTTT. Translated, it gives CASSMRTLGNSNQPQHF.

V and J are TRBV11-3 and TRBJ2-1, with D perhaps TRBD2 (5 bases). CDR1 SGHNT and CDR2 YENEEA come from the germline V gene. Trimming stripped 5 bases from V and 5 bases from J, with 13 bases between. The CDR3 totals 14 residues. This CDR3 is CASSRSRADNEQFF. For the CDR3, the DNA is TGTGCCAGCAGCCGTTCTCGAGCGGACAATGAGCAGTTCTTC.

CDR3 nucleotides: TGTGCCAGCAGAAGGGAGACAGACGGGACGCCGCAGTATTTT. It specifies CASRRETDGTPQYF. The gene calls are TRBV2 and TRBJ2-3, with D possibly being TRBD1 or TRBD2 (5 bases each). This CDR3 contains 14 residues. V was pared by 6 bases and J by 10 bases, with 20 bases between. Germline CDR1 is SNHLY and CDR2 is FYNNEI.

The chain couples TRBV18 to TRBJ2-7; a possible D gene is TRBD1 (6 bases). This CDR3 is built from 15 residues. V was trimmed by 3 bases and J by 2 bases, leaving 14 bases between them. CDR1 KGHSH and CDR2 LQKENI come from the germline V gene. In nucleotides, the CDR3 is TGTGCCAGCTCACCGACCGGACAGAGACCCTACGAGCAGTACTTC. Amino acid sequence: CASSPTGQRPYEQYF.

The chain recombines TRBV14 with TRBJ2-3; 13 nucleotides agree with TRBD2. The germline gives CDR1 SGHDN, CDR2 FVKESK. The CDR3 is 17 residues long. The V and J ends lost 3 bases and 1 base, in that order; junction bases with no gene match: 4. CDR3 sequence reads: CASSQGLAGYGTDTQYF. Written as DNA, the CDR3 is TGTGCCAGCAGCCAGGGACTAGCGGGATATGGCACAGATACGCAGTATTTT.